Here is one T cell receptor beta chain with its context. Its antigen is currently unknown. Specified time point: patch test 2, 6 weeks after DPC sensitization. Treatment specified: therapeutic diphenylcyclopropenone sensitization with weekly scalp DPC. This sample is part of a study of human T cells and chemical hapten exposure. Whole-study context: TCR yields differed between samples (mainly from small differences in pooled library volume). Broader study findings: Since the donors had alopecia, their immune response may not be the same as that of healthy people.

The library labeled individual cDNA molecules by adding unique molecular identifiers to them. TCRdb reprocessed the RACE reads with MiXCR, giving one entry per CDR3 protein. The data show 85,000 to 95,000 distinct CDR3 sequences, around 10% seen once. Trimming left V 1 base short and J 6 bases short, with 10 bases between. Germline V gene lookup returns CDR1 SGHTA and CDR2 FQGNSA. CDR3 length: 13 residues. The receptor's source is a man aged 40-50 years with alopecia areata. Some clones in this sample may be carry-over from other donors' samples. The gene calls are TRBV7-2 and TRBJ2-7; D uncertain. The sample here was whole blood, taken in connection with sensitization to the hapten diphenylcyclopropenone (DPC). Written as DNA, the CDR3 is TGTGCCAGCAGCTTAGTGGCTCTCCGCGAGCAGTACGTC. Translation: CASSLVALREQYV.